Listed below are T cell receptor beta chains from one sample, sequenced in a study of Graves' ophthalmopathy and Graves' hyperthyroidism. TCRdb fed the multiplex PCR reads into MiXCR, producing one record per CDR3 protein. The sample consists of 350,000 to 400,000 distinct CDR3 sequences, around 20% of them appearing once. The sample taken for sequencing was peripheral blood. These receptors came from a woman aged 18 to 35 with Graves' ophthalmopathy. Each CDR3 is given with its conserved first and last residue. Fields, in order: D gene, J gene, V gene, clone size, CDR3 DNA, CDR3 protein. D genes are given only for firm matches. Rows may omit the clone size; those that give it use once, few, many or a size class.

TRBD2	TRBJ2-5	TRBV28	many	TGTGCCAGCAGACAGCGGGGAGAGACCCAGTACTTC	CASRQRGETQYF
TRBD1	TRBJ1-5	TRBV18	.	TGTGCCAGCTCACCCGGGACAGGGATACGCAATCAGCCCCAGCATTTT	CASSPGTGIRNQPQHF
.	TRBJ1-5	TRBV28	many	TGTGCCAGCAGGACGGGAATCAATCAGCCCCAGCATTTT	CASRTGINQPQHF
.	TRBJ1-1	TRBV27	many	TGTGCCAGCAGTCCCCCCGGGGAGACTGAAGCTTTCTTT	CASSPPGETEAFF
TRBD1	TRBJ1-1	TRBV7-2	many	TGTGCCAGCAGCTCGTCCACAGGGGTAACTGAAGCTTTCTTT	CASSSSTGVTEAFF
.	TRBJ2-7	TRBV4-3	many	TGCGCCAGCAGCCAAGATTTATTCTACGAGCAGTACTTC	CASSQDLFYEQYF
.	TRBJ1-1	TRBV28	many	TGTGCCAGCAGTGCACCGGGAAGCACTGAAGCTTTCTTT	CASSAPGSTEAFF
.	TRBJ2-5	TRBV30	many	TGTGCCTGGAGTGCCGTTAAGTCTCAAGAGACCCAGTACTTC	CAWSAVKSQETQYF
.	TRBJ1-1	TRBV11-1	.	TGTGCCAGCTCGTTTGGGGGTTCGGTCACTGAAGCTTTCTTT	CASSFGGSVTEAFF
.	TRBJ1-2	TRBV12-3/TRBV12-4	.	TGTGCCAGCAGCCCCCCGGTGGCAGGTCTAACCTTC	CASSPPVAGLTF
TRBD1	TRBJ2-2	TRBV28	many	TGTGCCAGCACCTTCACCACTGGGACAGGGTGGACCGGGGAGCTGTTTTTT	CASTFTTGTGWTGELFF
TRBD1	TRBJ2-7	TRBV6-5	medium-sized	TGTGCCAGCAGTTACTCCGGGGACAGCTCCTACGAGCAGTACTTC	CASSYSGDSSYEQYF
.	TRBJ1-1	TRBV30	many	TGTGCCTGGAAGTGGGGGAACACTGAAGCTTTCTTT	CAWKWGNTEAFF
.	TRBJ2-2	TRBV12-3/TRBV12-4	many	TGTGCCAGCAGTTCCCCCGACAACACGAACACCGGGGAGCTGTTTTTT	CASSSPDNTNTGELFF
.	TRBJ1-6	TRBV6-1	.	TGTGCCAGCAGCAAACAGAATAATAATTCACCCCTCCACTTT	CASSKQNNNSPLHF
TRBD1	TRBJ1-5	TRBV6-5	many	TGTGCCAGCAGTCGTCGGACAGGGGGCCAGCCCCAGCATTTT	CASSRRTGGQPQHF
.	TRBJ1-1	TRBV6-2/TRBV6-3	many	TGTGCCAGCAGCGACGGGACGGAGTATGAAGCTTTCTTT	CASSDGTEYEAFF
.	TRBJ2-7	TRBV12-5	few	TGTGCTAGTGGTCCTCCTTGGGGGGGGCGGGACTCCTACGAGCAGTACTTC	CASGPPWGGRDSYEQYF
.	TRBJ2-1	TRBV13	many	TGTGCCAGCAGCTCTCCGACCACTACTAACAATGAGCAGTTCTTC	CASSSPTTTNNEQFF
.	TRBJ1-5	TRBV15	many	TGTGCCACCAGCAGAGAACCTCAGCCCCAGCATTTT	CATSREPQPQHF
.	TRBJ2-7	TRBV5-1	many	TGCGCCAGCAGCTTGGACGGGAGTTGGTCCTACGAGCAGTACTTC	CASSLDGSWSYEQYF
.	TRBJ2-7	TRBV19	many	TGTGCCAGTAGTATCCTACAGGGCGAGCAGTACTTC	CASSILQGEQYF
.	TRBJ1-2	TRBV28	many	TGTGCCAGCAGTTTAAGGGGTTATGGCTACACCTTC	CASSLRGYGYTF
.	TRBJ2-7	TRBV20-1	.	TGCAGTGCTACACCGTTGGGAGCCACCTACGAGCAGTACTTC	CSATPLGATYEQYF
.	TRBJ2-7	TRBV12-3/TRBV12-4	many	TGTGCCAGCAGTTTGGGGAGTCCCCTCGAGCAGTACTTC	CASSLGSPLEQYF
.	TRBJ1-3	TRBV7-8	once	TGTGCCAGCAGCTTAGGAGGCAGACTCTCTGGAAACACCATATATTTT	CASSLGGRLSGNTIYF
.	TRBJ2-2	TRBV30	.	TGTGCCGGAGGCGTGGTGACAAACACCGGGGAGCTGTTTTTT	CAGGVVTNTGELFF
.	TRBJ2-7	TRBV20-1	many	TGCAGTGCTAGGGAAGGGGGACGGAGGCAATACGAGCAGTACTTC	CSAREGGRRQYEQYF
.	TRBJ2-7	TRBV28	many	TGTGCCAGCAGTCCGCACCCGGACTACGAGCAGTACTTC	CASSPHPDYEQYF
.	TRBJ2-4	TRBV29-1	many	TGCAGCGCGTCCGGGACAGCCAAAAACATTCAGTACTTC	CSASGTAKNIQYF
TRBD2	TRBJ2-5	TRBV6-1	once	TGTGCCAGCACGACTAGCGGGGCCCAAGAGACCCAGTACTTC	CASTTSGAQETQYF
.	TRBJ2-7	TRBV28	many	TGTGCCAGCACCCCGGTTGTTAGCGGAGGCGGGGGCCACTACGAGCAGTACTTC	CASTPVVSGGGGHYEQYF
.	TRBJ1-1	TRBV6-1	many	TGTGCCAGCAGGCAGGGGAAGGTGAACACTGAAGCTTTCTTT	CASRQGKVNTEAFF
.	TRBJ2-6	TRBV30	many	TGTGCCTGCCCTGGGGTATCTGGGGCCAACGTCCTGACTTTC	CACPGVSGANVLTF
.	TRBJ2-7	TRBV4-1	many	TGCGCCAGCAGCCATCTTACAGGTCTGGGGGAGCAGTACTTC	CASSHLTGLGEQYF
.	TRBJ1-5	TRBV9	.	TGTGCCAGCAGCCCAGGCGGGCAGGGTAGCAATCAGCCCCAGCATTTT	CASSPGGQGSNQPQHF
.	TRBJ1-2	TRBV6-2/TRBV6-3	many	TGTGCCAGCACAACCGACAGCGGAAATTTCTATGGCTACACCTTC	CASTTDSGNFYGYTF
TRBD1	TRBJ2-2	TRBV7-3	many	TGTGCCAGCAGCTTAGGGACAGGGGGCCACGGGGAGCTGTTTTTT	CASSLGTGGHGELFF
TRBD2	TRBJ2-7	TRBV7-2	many	TGTGCCAGCAGCCCGACTAGCGGCCTCTCCTACGAGCAGTACTTC	CASSPTSGLSYEQYF
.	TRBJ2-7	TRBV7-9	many	TGTGCCAGTCTATCGGATCTCTACGAGCAGTACTTC	CASLSDLYEQYF
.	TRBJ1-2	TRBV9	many	TGTGCCAGCAGCGTAAACACCGTTGCGATCGGCTACACCTTC	CASSVNTVAIGYTF
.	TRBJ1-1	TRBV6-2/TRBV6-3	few	TGTGCCAGCTGCCCTTTGCTCCGGAACACTGAAGCTTTCTTT	CASCPLLRNTEAFF
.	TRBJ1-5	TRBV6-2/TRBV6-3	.	TGTGCCAGCAGTTACTCAGGGCGCCAGCCCCAGCATTTT	CASSYSGRQPQHF
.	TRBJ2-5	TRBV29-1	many	TGCAGCGTGTGGGGGATATGGGAGACCCAGTACTTC	CSVWGIWETQYF